The T cell receptor beta chain described here comes from a study of blood T cell repertoires in COVID-19. At the level of the study: The study drew acute and convalescent COVID-19 samples from the United States, Italy and Spain. Sources were T cells, B-cell-depleted T cells, or PBMCs; the material itself was cDNA or gDNA.

Trimming pared 10 bases from V and 0 bases from J, leaving 12 bases between. The CDR3 sequence is 14 residues long. The germline V gene encodes CDR1 MDHEN and CDR2 SYDVKM. As originally analysed: Reference gene primer amplification gave nucleated cell count estimates. Sequenced by immunoSEQ multiplex PCR; TCRdb stores in-frame clones only, minus some. That table is the source of V, J and clone size, and D and trimming were worked out from the DNA. The sample shows 100,000 to 130,000 clones, approximately 88% of them seen only once. The sequence derives from a man aged 40-49 years with active or convalescent COVID-19. What was sequenced was peripheral blood. The chain links TRBV28 to TRBJ1-4; D not certain. The CDR3: CATTVGATNEKLFF. In DNA, the CDR3 is TGTGCCACCACTGTGGGAGCAACTAATGAAAAACTGTTTTTT. Full variable domain (remainder filled in from reference TRBV28 and TRBJ1-4): DVKVTQSSRYLVKRTGEKVFLECVQDMDHENMFWYRQDPGLGLRLIYFSYDVKMKEKGDIPEGYSVSREKKERFSLILESASTNQTSMYLCATTVGATNEKLFFGSGTQLSVL.